This TCR beta chain was identified during a study of control samples from healthy donors and cancer patients. CDR3 length: 16 amino acids. Germline-derived CDR1 and CDR2 are SGHTA and FQGNSA. V lost 0 bases, J lost 2 bases, and 14 bases lay in between. Produced via immunoSEQ multiplex PCR; TCRdb's table is partial and in-frame only. Seen here are over 50,000 clones, approximately 95% observed once, and the top ten hold 0.9% to 1.2%. The chain combines TRBV7-2 with TRBJ2-7; no clear D gene. Sequenced sample: blood. This receptor was obtained from a woman between 18 and 29 years old in good health. The CDR3 region is CASSLAGRTRTYEQYF. The CDR3 DNA reads as TGTGCCAGCAGCTTAGCCGGACGAACCAGAACCTACGAGCAGTACTTC.